A selection of T cell receptor beta chains follows, all from one sample in a study of radiation and T cells in renal cell carcinoma. Profiling relied on immunoSEQ multiplex PCR, and the TCRdb table lists in-frame clones only, not all of them. The sample has about 14,000 clones, just over 55% seen once. The sequencing here drew on tumor tissue, taken from a patient whose treatment was nephrectomy without radiotherapy. The receptor source for this set is a man aged 45-65 years with renal cell carcinoma. Each CDR3 is given with its conserved first and last residue. The D gene is left open where the match is weak. Size values are once, few and many counts, or a class for expanded clones, and some rows have none.

CDR3 DNA: TGTGCCAGCACCTCCGGGGGCTCCGACTACGAGCAGTACTTC
CDR3 protein: CASTSGGSDYEQYF
CDR3 length: 14
clone size: -
J gene: TRBJ2-7
D gene: -
V gene: TRBV27

CDR3 DNA: TGTGCCAGTAGTCCCGGGACCGAGAATTCACCCCTCCACTTT
CDR3 protein: CASSPGTENSPLHF
CDR3 length: 14
clone size: -
J gene: TRBJ1-6
D gene: -
V gene: TRBV19

CDR3 DNA: TGCGCCACCGGGACAGGGGACCTGCGCTCCTACGAGCAGTACTTC
CDR3 protein: CATGTGDLRSYEQYF
CDR3 length: 15
clone size: -
J gene: TRBJ2-7
D gene: TRBD1
V gene: TRBV10-2

CDR3 DNA: TGTGCCAGCAGCTTTACAGGGGGTAGCGAGACCCAGTACTTC
CDR3 protein: CASSFTGGSETQYF
CDR3 length: 14
clone size: -
J gene: TRBJ2-5
D gene: TRBD1
V gene: TRBV11-3

CDR3 DNA: TGTGCCAGCAGCTTTCGGGGTCAGGGCTACACCTTC
CDR3 protein: CASSFRGQGYTF
CDR3 length: 12
clone size: once
J gene: TRBJ1-2
D gene: -
V gene: TRBV7-2

CDR3 DNA: TGTGCCAGCAAGCGGCGGGGGAGCACAGATACGCAGTATTTT
CDR3 protein: CASKRRGSTDTQYF
CDR3 length: 14
clone size: -
J gene: TRBJ2-3
D gene: TRBD2
V gene: TRBV7-2

CDR3 DNA: TGTGCCAGCAGTTCCCGGGGACAGTCAAACTATGGCTACACCTTC
CDR3 protein: CASSSRGQSNYGYTF
CDR3 length: 15
clone size: -
J gene: TRBJ1-2
D gene: TRBD1
V gene: TRBV6-4

CDR3 DNA: TGTGCCAGCAGCTTGTGGCCCTCCTACGAGCAGTACTTC
CDR3 protein: CASSLWPSYEQYF
CDR3 length: 13
clone size: -
J gene: TRBJ2-7
D gene: -
V gene: TRBV5-6

CDR3 DNA: TGTGCCAGCAGTTCTCCCTCCCGGTTGCAGCCCCAGCATTTT
CDR3 protein: CASSSPSRLQPQHF
CDR3 length: 14
clone size: -
J gene: TRBJ1-5
D gene: -
V gene: TRBV6-5

CDR3 DNA: TGTGCCAGCAGCTTAGTGGGAAGGGGGAACACTGAAGCTTTCTTT
CDR3 protein: CASSLVGRGNTEAFF
CDR3 length: 15
clone size: -
J gene: TRBJ1-1
D gene: -
V gene: TRBV7-9

CDR3 DNA: TGCAGCGTTGAGGGCAGGGACCCCACAGATACGCAGTATTTT
CDR3 protein: CSVEGRDPTDTQYF
CDR3 length: 14
clone size: -
J gene: TRBJ2-3
D gene: -
V gene: TRBV29-1

CDR3 DNA: TGTGCTAGTGGTTTGCTAAATACGCAGTATTTT
CDR3 protein: CASGLLNTQYF
CDR3 length: 11
clone size: -
J gene: TRBJ2-3
D gene: -
V gene: TRBV12-5

CDR3 DNA: TGTGCCAGCAGCTTCGGACAGGGGGCGGGGGTGACCCAGTACTTC
CDR3 protein: CASSFGQGAGVTQYF
CDR3 length: 15
clone size: -
J gene: TRBJ2-5
D gene: TRBD1
V gene: TRBV6-1

CDR3 DNA: TGCGCCAGCAGCTTGGCCTTAAGCTCCCGAAAGCCCTACGAGCAGTACTTC
CDR3 protein: CASSLALSSRKPYEQYF
CDR3 length: 17
clone size: -
J gene: TRBJ2-7
D gene: -
V gene: TRBV5-1

CDR3 DNA: TGTGCCAGCTCGTACCAACAGGGGTTGAATGGCTACACCTTC
CDR3 protein: CASSYQQGLNGYTF
CDR3 length: 14
clone size: -
J gene: TRBJ1-2
D gene: TRBD1
V gene: TRBV6-5

CDR3 DNA: TGTGCCAGATTACCGGGACTAGTATATCTAGGCACAGATACGCAGTATTTT
CDR3 protein: CARLPGLVYLGTDTQYF
CDR3 length: 17
clone size: -
J gene: TRBJ2-3
D gene: TRBD2
V gene: TRBV7-9

CDR3 DNA: TGTGCCAGCAGCCTCAAAAGTGGGGGGGCCTATGGCTACACCTTC
CDR3 protein: CASSLKSGGAYGYTF
CDR3 length: 15
clone size: -
J gene: TRBJ1-2
D gene: -
V gene: TRBV7-9

CDR3 DNA: TGTGCCAGCAGTGAACTCGGGGGGTTAGGGCTGTTCTTC
CDR3 protein: CASSELGGLGLFF
CDR3 length: 13
clone size: -
J gene: TRBJ2-1
D gene: TRBD2
V gene: TRBV6-1

CDR3 DNA: TGCGCCAGCAGCTTGGCCAGGGAGAAGATGAACACTGAAGCTTTCTTT
CDR3 protein: CASSLAREKMNTEAFF
CDR3 length: 16
clone size: -
J gene: TRBJ1-1
D gene: -
V gene: TRBV5-1

CDR3 DNA: TGCAGCGTTGAATCCCCGGACAGGGCCTACAATGAGCAGTTCTTC
CDR3 protein: CSVESPDRAYNEQFF
CDR3 length: 15
clone size: once
J gene: TRBJ2-1
D gene: TRBD1
V gene: TRBV29-1

CDR3 DNA: TGTGCCAGTAGTATAGATTCGGATCAGCCCCAGCATTTT
CDR3 protein: CASSIDSDQPQHF
CDR3 length: 13
clone size: medium-sized
J gene: TRBJ1-5
D gene: -
V gene: TRBV19

CDR3 DNA: TGTGCCAGCAGTGAATCAGGGACAGGGGGCAGGGAGACCCAGTACTTC
CDR3 protein: CASSESGTGGRETQYF
CDR3 length: 16
clone size: -
J gene: TRBJ2-5
D gene: TRBD1
V gene: TRBV6-1

CDR3 DNA: TGTGCCAGCAGTGTTACGAACACTGAAGCTTTCTTT
CDR3 protein: CASSVTNTEAFF
CDR3 length: 12
clone size: few
J gene: TRBJ1-1
D gene: -
V gene: TRBV2

CDR3 DNA: TGTGCCAGCAGCCCCCAAAGAGGGCTAGCGGGCACAGATACGCAGTATTTT
CDR3 protein: CASSPQRGLAGTDTQYF
CDR3 length: 17
clone size: -
J gene: TRBJ2-3
D gene: TRBD2
V gene: TRBV5-6

CDR3 DNA: TGTGCCAGCTCACAAATGCAGGGTATTTCCTACGAGCAGTACTTC
CDR3 protein: CASSQMQGISYEQYF
CDR3 length: 15
clone size: few
J gene: TRBJ2-7
D gene: -
V gene: TRBV18

CDR3 DNA: TGTGCCAGCAGCTTAGGGGCCCACTACACAGATACGCAGTATTTT
CDR3 protein: CASSLGAHYTDTQYF
CDR3 length: 15
clone size: -
J gene: TRBJ2-3
D gene: -
V gene: TRBV7-3

CDR3 DNA: TGTGCCAGCAGTTACGGCGGACATAATATGAACACTGAAGCTTTCTTT
CDR3 protein: CASSYGGHNMNTEAFF
CDR3 length: 16
clone size: -
J gene: TRBJ1-1
D gene: -
V gene: TRBV6-6

CDR3 DNA: TGTGCCAGCAGCGTAGGGCAGGGAGGGGAAAAACTGTTTTTT
CDR3 protein: CASSVGQGGEKLFF
CDR3 length: 14
clone size: -
J gene: TRBJ1-4
D gene: -
V gene: TRBV9

CDR3 DNA: TGTGCCACCAGCAGAGGTGGAAACCCCTACGAGCAGTACTTC
CDR3 protein: CATSRGGNPYEQYF
CDR3 length: 14
clone size: -
J gene: TRBJ2-7
D gene: -
V gene: TRBV15

CDR3 DNA: TGTGCCAGACCTATGGGACAGGGGATCGATTCACCCCTCCACTTT
CDR3 protein: CARPMGQGIDSPLHF
CDR3 length: 15
clone size: medium-sized
J gene: TRBJ1-6
D gene: TRBD1
V gene: TRBV2

CDR3 DNA: TGTGCCAGCAGTGGAGGACAGGGTAATTCACCCCTCCACTTT
CDR3 protein: CASSGGQGNSPLHF
CDR3 length: 14
clone size: -
J gene: TRBJ1-6
D gene: TRBD1
V gene: TRBV6-1

CDR3 DNA: TGTGCCAGCAGTGACTCTACGTCCACTAGCGGGGGCACAGATACGCAGTATTTT
CDR3 protein: CASSDSTSTSGGTDTQYF
CDR3 length: 18
clone size: few
J gene: TRBJ2-3
D gene: TRBD2
V gene: TRBV6-4

CDR3 DNA: TGTGCCAGCAGTGAATCGGGCAGGGGCTACGAGCAGTACTTC
CDR3 protein: CASSESGRGYEQYF
CDR3 length: 14
clone size: -
J gene: TRBJ2-7
D gene: -
V gene: TRBV25-1

CDR3 DNA: TGTGCCAGTAGTGTCGCTGGACTCCCGAACACTGAAGCTTTCTTT
CDR3 protein: CASSVAGLPNTEAFF
CDR3 length: 15
clone size: -
J gene: TRBJ1-1
D gene: -
V gene: TRBV19